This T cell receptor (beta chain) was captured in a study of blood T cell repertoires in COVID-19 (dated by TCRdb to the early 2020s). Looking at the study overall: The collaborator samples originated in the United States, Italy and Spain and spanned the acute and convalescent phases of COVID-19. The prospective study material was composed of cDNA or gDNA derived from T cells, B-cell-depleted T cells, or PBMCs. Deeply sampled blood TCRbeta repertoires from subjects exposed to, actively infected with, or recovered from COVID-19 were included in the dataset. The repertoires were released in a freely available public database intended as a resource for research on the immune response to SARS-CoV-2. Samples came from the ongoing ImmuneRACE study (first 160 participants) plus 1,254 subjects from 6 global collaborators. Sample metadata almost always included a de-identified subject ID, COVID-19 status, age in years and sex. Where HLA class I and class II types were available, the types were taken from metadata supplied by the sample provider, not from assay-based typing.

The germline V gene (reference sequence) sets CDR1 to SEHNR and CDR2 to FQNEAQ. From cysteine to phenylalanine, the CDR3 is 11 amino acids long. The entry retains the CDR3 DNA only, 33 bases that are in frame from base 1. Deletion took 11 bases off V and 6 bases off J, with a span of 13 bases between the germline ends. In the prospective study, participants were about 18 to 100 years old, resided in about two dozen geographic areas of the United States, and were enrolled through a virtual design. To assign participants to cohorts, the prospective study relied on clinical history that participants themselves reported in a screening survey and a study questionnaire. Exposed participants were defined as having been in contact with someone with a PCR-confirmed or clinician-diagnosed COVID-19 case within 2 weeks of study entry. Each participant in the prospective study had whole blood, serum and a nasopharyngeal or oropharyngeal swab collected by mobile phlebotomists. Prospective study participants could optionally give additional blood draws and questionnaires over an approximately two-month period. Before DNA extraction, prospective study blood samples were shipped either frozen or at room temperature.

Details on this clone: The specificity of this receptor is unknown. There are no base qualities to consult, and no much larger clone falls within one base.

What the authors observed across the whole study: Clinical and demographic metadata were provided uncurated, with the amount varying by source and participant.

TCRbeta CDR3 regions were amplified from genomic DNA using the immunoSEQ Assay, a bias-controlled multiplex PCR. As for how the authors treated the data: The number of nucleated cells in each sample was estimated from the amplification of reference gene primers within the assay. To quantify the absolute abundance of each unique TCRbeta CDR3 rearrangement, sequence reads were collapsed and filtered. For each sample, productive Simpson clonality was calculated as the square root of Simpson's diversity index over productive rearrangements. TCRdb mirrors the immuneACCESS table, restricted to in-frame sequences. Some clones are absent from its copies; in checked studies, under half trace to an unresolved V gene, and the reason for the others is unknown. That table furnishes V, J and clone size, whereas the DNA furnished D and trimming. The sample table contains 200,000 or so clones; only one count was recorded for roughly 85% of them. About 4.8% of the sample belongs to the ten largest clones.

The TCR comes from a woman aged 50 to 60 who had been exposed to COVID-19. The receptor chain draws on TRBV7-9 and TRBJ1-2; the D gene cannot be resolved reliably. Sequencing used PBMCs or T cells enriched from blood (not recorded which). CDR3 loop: CASSIDHGYTF. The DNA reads TGTGCCTCTAGCATCGACCATGGCTACACCTTC.